These T cell receptor beta chains were read from a single sample in a study of beta chain features in type 1 diabetes. The assay was immunoSEQ multiplex PCR, and TCRdb's table has in-frame clones only and misses some. The sample holds hundreds of thousands of clones; about a sixth are singletons and the top ten take 0.023%. The source material was naive CD4+ T cells from blood. The receptor source for this set is a woman aged 18 to 35 in good health. CDR3s include the opening cysteine and the closing phenylalanine or tryptophan. D genes are given only for firm matches. Some rows mark clone size as missing; the rest say once, few, many or name a class of expanded clone.

J | size | D | V | length | DNA | CDR3
TRBJ2-2 | few | . | TRBV19 | 13 | TGTGCCAGCTCGACCGGGGTCACCGGGGAGCTGTTTTTT | CASSTGVTGELFF
TRBJ1-1 | few | . | TRBV19 | 14 | TGTGCCAGTACTCCAGGACGGGTGAACACTGAAGCTTTCTTT | CASTPGRVNTEAFF
TRBJ2-3 | few | TRBD2 | TRBV10-3 | 15 | TGTGCCATCGGGAAGACTAGCGGGGTCACAGATACGCAGTATTTT | CAIGKTSGVTDTQYF
TRBJ2-2 | . | . | TRBV4-2 | 12 | TGTGCCAGCAGCCAAGACACCGGGGAGCTGTTTTTT | CASSQDTGELFF
TRBJ2-3 | . | TRBD2 | TRBV7-2 | 15 | TGTGCCAGCAGCCGGACTAGCGGGAGCAGAGATACGCAGTATTTT | CASSRTSGSRDTQYF
TRBJ2-7 | . | . | TRBV7-2 | 15 | TGTGCCAGCAGCCCACAGGGCCTAACCTCCCGGGAGCAGTACTTC | CASSPQGLTSREQYF
TRBJ2-3 | . | TRBD2 | TRBV4-1 | 16 | TGCGCCAGCAGCCAAGAACCTAGCGGGAGGTTCAATACGCAGTATTTT | CASSQEPSGRFNTQYF
TRBJ2-3 | . | . | TRBV21-1 | 15 | TGTGCCAGCAGCAATACAGGCAGGGCCCCAGATACGCAGTATTTT | CASSNTGRAPDTQYF
TRBJ2-4 | . | . | TRBV27 | 15 | TGTGCCAGCAGTCATGGAGCAGGGGCCAAAAACATTCAGTACTTC | CASSHGAGAKNIQYF
TRBJ2-3 | few | TRBD2 | TRBV7-3 | 16 | TGTGCCAGCAGCCTCGCCGGGACTAGCGGGACAAATACGCAGTATTTT | CASSLAGTSGTNTQYF
TRBJ2-5 | . | TRBD2 | TRBV11-3 | 15 | TGTGCCAGCAGCTTAGGGACTAGCGGTGAGGAGACCCAGTACTTC | CASSLGTSGEETQYF
TRBJ2-2 | . | TRBD2 | TRBV18 | 15 | TGTGCCAGCTCACCTACTAGCGGGCCTGCTGGGGAGCTGTTTTTT | CASSPTSGPAGELFF
TRBJ2-2 | . | . | TRBV21-1 | 17 | TGTGCCAGCAGCAAAGCGAGACTAGCGGCGAACACCGGGGAGCTGTTTTTT | CASSKARLAANTGELFF
TRBJ2-5 | few | TRBD2 | TRBV19 | 18 | TGTGCCAGTAGTCCCAGCGGGAGGCCACGCGGATACCAAGAGACCCAGTACTTC | CASSPSGRPRGYQETQYF
TRBJ1-1 | few | . | TRBV7-2 | 14 | TGTGCCAGCGCGCCAAGAGGTTCGGGCACTGAAGCTTTCTTT | CASAPRGSGTEAFF
TRBJ2-7 | . | . | TRBV10-3 | 13 | TGTGCCATCAGTGCGACAGGTACCTACGAGCAGTACTTC | CAISATGTYEQYF
TRBJ1-5 | . | . | TRBV18 | 13 | TGTGCCAGCTCACCAGAGGCGGGCAACTTTCCGAATTTT | CASSPEAGNFPNF
TRBJ2-1 | few | . | TRBV28 | 14 | TGTGCCAGCAGTTTAGATAGCGGAAACAATGAGCAGTTCTTC | CASSLDSGNNEQFF
TRBJ2-1 | few | TRBD2 | TRBV19 | 17 | TGTGCCAGTAGTATCCCTCTACTAGCGGGAGAAAAGAGTGAGCAGTTCTTC | CASSIPLLAGEKSEQFF
TRBJ2-1 | few | . | TRBV16 | 14 | TGTGCCAGCAGCCAAAGACAGGGGAGGGATGAGCAGTTCTTC | CASSQRQGRDEQFF
TRBJ2-3 | few | . | TRBV13 | 14 | TGTGCCAGCAGCTTTGTAACCTTCACAGATACGCAGTATTTT | CASSFVTFTDTQYF
TRBJ2-7 | . | . | TRBV7-9 | 16 | TGTGCCAGCAGCTTATTCGGGACTCTACGCCCTCGTGAGCAGTACTTC | CASSLFGTLRPREQYF
TRBJ2-5 | . | TRBD2 | TRBV10-1 | 13 | TGCGCCAGTCTCGGGAGGCCGGAGGAGACCCAGTACTTC | CASLGRPEETQYF